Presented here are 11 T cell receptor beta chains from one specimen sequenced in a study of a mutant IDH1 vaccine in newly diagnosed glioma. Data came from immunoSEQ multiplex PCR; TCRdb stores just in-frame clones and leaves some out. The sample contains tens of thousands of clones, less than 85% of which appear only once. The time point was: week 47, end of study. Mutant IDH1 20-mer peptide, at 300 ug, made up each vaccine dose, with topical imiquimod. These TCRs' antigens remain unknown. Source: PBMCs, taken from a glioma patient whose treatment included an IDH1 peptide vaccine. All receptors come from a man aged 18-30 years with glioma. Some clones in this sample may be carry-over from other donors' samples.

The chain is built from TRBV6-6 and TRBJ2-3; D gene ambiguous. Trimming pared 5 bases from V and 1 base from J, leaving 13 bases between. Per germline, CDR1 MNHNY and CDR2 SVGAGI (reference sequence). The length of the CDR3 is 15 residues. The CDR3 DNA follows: TGTGCCAGCAGTAACAAGGGCCGAGGCACAGATACGCAGTATTTT. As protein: CASSNKGRGTDTQYF.

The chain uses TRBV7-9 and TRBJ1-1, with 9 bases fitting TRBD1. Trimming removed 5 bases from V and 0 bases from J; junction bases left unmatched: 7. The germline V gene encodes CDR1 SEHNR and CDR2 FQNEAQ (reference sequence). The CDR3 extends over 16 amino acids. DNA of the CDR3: TGTGCCAGCAGCCCCGGGACAGGGAAGATGAACACTGAAGCTTTCTTT. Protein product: CASSPGTGKMNTEAFF.

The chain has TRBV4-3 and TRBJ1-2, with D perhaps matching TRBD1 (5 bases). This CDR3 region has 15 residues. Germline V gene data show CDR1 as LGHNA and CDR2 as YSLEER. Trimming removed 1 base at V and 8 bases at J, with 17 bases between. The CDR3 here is CASSQVPPGRGGYTF. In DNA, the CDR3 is TGCGCCAGCAGCCAAGTGCCCCCTGGGAGGGGCGGCTACACCTTC.

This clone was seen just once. DNA for the CDR3: TGCAGCGTGAACGGACTAGCGGGGCAAGAGACCCAGTACTTC. Its protein product is CSVNGLAGQETQYF. The genes are TRBV29-1 and TRBJ2-5; 12 nucleotides align to TRBD2. Losses at the gene ends were 6 bases for V and 2 bases for J; bases not matched to a gene: 4. CDR3 length equals 14 residues. Germline assignment: CDR1 SQVTM and CDR2 ANQGSEA.

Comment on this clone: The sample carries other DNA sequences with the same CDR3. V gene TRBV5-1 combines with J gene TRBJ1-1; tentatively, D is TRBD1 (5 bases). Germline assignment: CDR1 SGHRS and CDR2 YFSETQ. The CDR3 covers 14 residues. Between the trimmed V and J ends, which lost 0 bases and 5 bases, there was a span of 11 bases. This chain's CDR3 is CASSLDLEGTEAFF. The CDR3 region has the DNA TGCGCCAGCAGCTTGGACCTCGAGGGGACTGAAGCTTTCTTT.

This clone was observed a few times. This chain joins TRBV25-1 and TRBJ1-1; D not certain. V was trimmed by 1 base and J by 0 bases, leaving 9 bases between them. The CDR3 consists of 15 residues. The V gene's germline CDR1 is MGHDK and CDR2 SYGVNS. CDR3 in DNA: TGTGCCAGCAGTGAATCCAGGCGGATGAACACTGAAGCTTTCTTT. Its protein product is CASSESRRMNTEAFF.

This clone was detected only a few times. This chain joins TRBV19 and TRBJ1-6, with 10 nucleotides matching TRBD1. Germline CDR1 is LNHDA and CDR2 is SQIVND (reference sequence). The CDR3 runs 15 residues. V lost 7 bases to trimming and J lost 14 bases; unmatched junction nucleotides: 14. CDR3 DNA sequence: TGTGCCAGTACCAGATACGGGACAGGGGATTTCACCCTCCACTTT. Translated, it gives CASTRYGTGDFTLHF.

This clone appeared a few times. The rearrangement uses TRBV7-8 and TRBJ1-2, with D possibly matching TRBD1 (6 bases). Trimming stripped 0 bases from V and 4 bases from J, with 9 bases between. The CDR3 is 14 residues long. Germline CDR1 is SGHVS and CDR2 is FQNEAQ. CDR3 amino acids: CASSLAGGGYGYTF. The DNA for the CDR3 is TGTGCCAGCAGCTTAGCGGGGGGCGGCTATGGCTACACCTTC. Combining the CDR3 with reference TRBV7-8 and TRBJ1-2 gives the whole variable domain GAGVSQSPRYKVAKRGQDVALRCDPISGHVSLFWYQQALGQGPEFLTYFQNEAQLDKSGLPSDRFFAERPEGSVSTLKIQRTQQEDSAVYLCASSLAGGGYGYTFGSGTRLTVV.

In DNA, the CDR3 is TGTGCCAGCAGTTACTCGGGGCCTTCCGGCTACACCTTC. Translated: CASSYSGPSGYTF. The rearrangement uses TRBV6-5 and TRBJ1-2; a possible D gene is TRBD1 (5 bases). V lost 0 bases and J 8 bases, leaving 10 bases between the germline ends. Germline V gene lookup returns CDR1 MNHEY and CDR2 SVGAGI. The CDR3 is made up of 13 amino acids.

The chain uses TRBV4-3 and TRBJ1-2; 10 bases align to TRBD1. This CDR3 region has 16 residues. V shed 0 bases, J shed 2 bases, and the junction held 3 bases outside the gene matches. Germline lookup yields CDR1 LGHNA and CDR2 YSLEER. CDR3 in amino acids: CASSQDGTGVNYGYTF. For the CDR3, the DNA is TGCGCCAGCAGCCAAGATGGGACAGGGGTGAACTATGGCTACACCTTC.

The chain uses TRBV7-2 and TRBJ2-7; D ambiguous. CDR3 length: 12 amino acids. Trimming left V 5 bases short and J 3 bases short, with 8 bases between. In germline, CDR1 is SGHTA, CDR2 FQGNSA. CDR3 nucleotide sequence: TGTGCCAGCAGCCCGCAAATCTACGAGCAGTACTTC. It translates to CASSPQIYEQYF.